These T cell receptor beta chains were read from a single sample in a study of blood T cell repertoires in COVID-19. The data were produced by immunoSEQ multiplex PCR, yet TCRdb's version contains in-frame clones alone and is incomplete. In the table there are more than 95,000 clones, roughly four fifths of which are singletons. Sequenced input: peripheral blood. The receptors stem from a man aged 55 to 70 with acute or convalescent COVID-19. Each CDR3 is given with its conserved first and last residue. The order of the fields is V gene, J gene, D gene, clone size, CDR3 DNA, CDR3 protein. A D gene is named only where the DNA matches it firmly. Size is omitted from some rows. Given values are once, few, many or a class for expanded clones.

TRBV7-9	TRBJ2-7	NA	NA	TGTGCCAGCAGCTTAGGAGGGAACACCTACGAGCAGTACTTC	CASSLGGNTYEQYF
TRBV24-1	TRBJ2-2	TRBD1	few	TGTGCCACCAGTGCCGCGGACAGGACGAACACCGGGGAGCTGTTTTTT	CATSAADRTNTGELFF
TRBV7-9	TRBJ2-1	NA	NA	TGTGCCAGCAGCTTAGGGCAGTACAATGAGCAGTTCTTC	CASSLGQYNEQFF
TRBV29-1	TRBJ1-1	NA	few	TGCAGCGTTCAGAGGCGGAACACTGAAGCTTTCTTT	CSVQRRNTEAFF
TRBV4-3	TRBJ2-7	TRBD1	NA	TGCGCCAGCAGCTTTTACAGGGGTAACTCCTACGAGCAGTACTTC	CASSFYRGNSYEQYF
TRBV11-3	TRBJ2-3	NA	NA	TGTGCCAGCAGCTTAGGGGTGGCGGGGGCTTTCACAGATACGCAGTATTTT	CASSLGVAGAFTDTQYF
TRBV14	TRBJ1-4	NA	NA	TGTGCCAGCAGCCCTCAGGGAGGCGATGAAAAACTGTTTTTT	CASSPQGGDEKLFF
TRBV19	TRBJ1-2	TRBD1	NA	TGTGCCAGTAGTATAAGTGGACAGGTCAATGGCTACACCTTC	CASSISGQVNGYTF
TRBV29-1	TRBJ2-7	TRBD1	NA	TGCAGCGTCAAACCCGGGACAGGGACCTACGAGCAGTACTTC	CSVKPGTGTYEQYF
TRBV27	TRBJ2-1	TRBD1	NA	TGTGCCAGCAGTTTCCCGGAGGCGACGACAGGGAATGAGCAGTTCTTC	CASSFPEATTGNEQFF
TRBV27	TRBJ1-5	TRBD1	NA	TGTGCCAGCACATCTACGGGACAGGGGAACAAGCAGCCCCAGCATTTT	CASTSTGQGNKQPQHF
TRBV10-1	TRBJ2-7	NA	NA	TGCGCCAGCAGTGACGGGACAAGCGGAAACGAGCAGTACTTC	CASSDGTSGNEQYF
TRBV9	TRBJ2-7	NA	NA	TGTGCCAGCAGCCCGGGTGAGCCAAGCTCCTACGAGCAGTACTTC	CASSPGEPSSYEQYF
TRBV27	TRBJ1-1	NA	NA	TGTGCCAGCAGTCCTCTACCGGGGAAGACGAACACTGAAGCTTTCTTT	CASSPLPGKTNTEAFF
TRBV19	TRBJ2-1	NA	few	TGTGCCAGTAAAAGCCTTGGGGGACTCGGCCCGTCCAATGAGCAGTTCTTC	CASKSLGGLGPSNEQFF
TRBV15	TRBJ2-7	NA	NA	TGTGCCACCAGCAGAGACAGAGGAACTTACGAGCAGTACTTC	CATSRDRGTYEQYF
TRBV28	TRBJ1-1	NA	NA	TGTGCCAGCAGTTTAGGGCTCGCGAACACTGAAGCTTTCTTT	CASSLGLANTEAFF
TRBV12-3/TRBV12-4	TRBJ1-1	NA	NA	TGTGCCAGCAGTTTATCCCTTCCGGCTGAAGCTTTCTTT	CASSLSLPAEAFF
TRBV18	TRBJ1-3	NA	few	TGTGCCAGCTCACCTTTATCGACAGTAATGGATGGAAACACCATATATTTT	CASSPLSTVMDGNTIYF
TRBV4-1	TRBJ1-5	NA	NA	TGCGCCAGCAACAAGGGCGGGGGCGAGCAGCCCCAGCATTTT	CASNKGGGEQPQHF
TRBV5-8	TRBJ2-5	NA	NA	TGTGCCAGCAGCTTGGTCCGGGAGACCCAGTACTTC	CASSLVRETQYF
TRBV5-4	TRBJ2-3	TRBD2	NA	TGTGCCAGCAGCTTAGGCGGGAGGGAAAGTGGGGATACGCAGTATTTT	CASSLGGRESGDTQYF
TRBV19	TRBJ2-1	TRBD2	NA	TGTGCCAGTAGTACGGGACTAGCGGGACTTCCTGAGCAGTTCTTC	CASSTGLAGLPEQFF
TRBV27	TRBJ1-5	NA	NA	TGTGCCAGCAGTTTAAGAGGCTATGATCAGCCCCAGCATTTT	CASSLRGYDQPQHF
TRBV30	TRBJ1-2	NA	NA	TGTGCCTGGAGTGTAGTCTCCACCGCGTATGGCTACACCTTC	CAWSVVSTAYGYTF
TRBV7-6	TRBJ2-1	TRBD2	NA	TGTGCCAGCAGCTTAGGCACCGCGGGAGGGCCAAATGAGCAGTTCTTC	CASSLGTAGGPNEQFF
TRBV7-6	TRBJ1-5	NA	NA	TGTGCCAGCAGCTCGACCCGGGATCAGCCCCAGCATTTT	CASSSTRDQPQHF
TRBV27	TRBJ2-7	NA	NA	TGTGCCAGCAGCTCCTTCTACGAGCAGTACTTC	CASSSFYEQYF
TRBV5-1	TRBJ2-3	NA	NA	TGCGCCAGCGAGACGGGAGAAGGAGATACGCAGTATTTT	CASETGEGDTQYF
TRBV7-3	TRBJ2-7	TRBD1	NA	TGTGCCAGCAGCTTAGGGACAGGGAGGACCTACGAGCAGTACTTC	CASSLGTGRTYEQYF
TRBV5-6	TRBJ1-6	NA	NA	TGTGCCAGCAGCTTGTGGGGCTCACCCCTCCACTTT	CASSLWGSPLHF
TRBV7-9	TRBJ1-4	NA	NA	TGTGCCAGCAGCCCCTCAGGGTCCTCAACTAATGAAAAACTGTTTTTT	CASSPSGSSTNEKLFF
TRBV12-5	TRBJ2-5	TRBD2	NA	TGTGCTAGTGGTTTAGTCGAGCGGGAGGTACAAGAGACCCAGTACTTC	CASGLVEREVQETQYF
TRBV7-6	TRBJ1-1	TRBD1	NA	TGTGCCACTCAATGGACAGGGTTGGCTTTCTTT	CATQWTGLAFF
TRBV7-2	TRBJ2-2	TRBD2	NA	TGTGCCATCCGGGGAGGGCTAAGAAACACCGGGGAGCTGTTTTTT	CAIRGGLRNTGELFF
TRBV11-2	TRBJ1-2	NA	NA	TGTGCCAGCAGCTTAGGGCTGGAGGCCCCGGGGGGCTACACCTTC	CASSLGLEAPGGYTF
TRBV9	TRBJ1-5	NA	NA	TGTGCCAGCAGCGAAACGGGGTGGAATCAGCCCCAGCATTTT	CASSETGWNQPQHF
TRBV6-5	TRBJ2-1	NA	NA	TGTGCCAGCAACTGGGTCGTAGGCGGGAATACGTTCTTC	CASNWVVGGNTFF
TRBV29-1	TRBJ2-2	TRBD2	NA	TGCAGCGTTGTGCTAGCGGGAAGGGACACCGGGGAGCTGTTTTTT	CSVVLAGRDTGELFF
TRBV29-1	TRBJ2-1	TRBD2	NA	TGCAGCGTTCTGACTAGCGGGGGGGGCGTAAATGAGCAGTTCTTC	CSVLTSGGGVNEQFF
TRBV10-2	TRBJ1-3	NA	NA	TGCGCCAGCATGAGTCCGCGAGACACCATATATTTT	CASMSPRDTIYF
TRBV9	TRBJ1-3	NA	NA	TGTGCCAGCAGCGTAGCTTCAGGTCCTGGAAACACCATATATTTT	CASSVASGPGNTIYF
TRBV11-1	TRBJ2-7	TRBD2	NA	TGTGCCAGCAGTTCCAGATCTAGCGGGGGGCCCTACGAGCAGTACTTC	CASSSRSSGGPYEQYF
TRBV29-1	TRBJ2-5	NA	NA	TGCAGCCATCGAGGGAGCAAAGAGACCCAGTACTTC	CSHRGSKETQYF
TRBV19	TRBJ1-6	NA	NA	TGTGCCAGTAGTATAAGAGCAGCAGGCGGAGGTTCACCCCTCCACTTT	CASSIRAAGGGSPLHF
TRBV6-2/TRBV6-3	TRBJ1-1	NA	NA	TGTGCCAGCAGCCCCCCTCCAGGGTCGCACGTTATGAACACTGAAGCTTTCTTT	CASSPPPGSHVMNTEAFF